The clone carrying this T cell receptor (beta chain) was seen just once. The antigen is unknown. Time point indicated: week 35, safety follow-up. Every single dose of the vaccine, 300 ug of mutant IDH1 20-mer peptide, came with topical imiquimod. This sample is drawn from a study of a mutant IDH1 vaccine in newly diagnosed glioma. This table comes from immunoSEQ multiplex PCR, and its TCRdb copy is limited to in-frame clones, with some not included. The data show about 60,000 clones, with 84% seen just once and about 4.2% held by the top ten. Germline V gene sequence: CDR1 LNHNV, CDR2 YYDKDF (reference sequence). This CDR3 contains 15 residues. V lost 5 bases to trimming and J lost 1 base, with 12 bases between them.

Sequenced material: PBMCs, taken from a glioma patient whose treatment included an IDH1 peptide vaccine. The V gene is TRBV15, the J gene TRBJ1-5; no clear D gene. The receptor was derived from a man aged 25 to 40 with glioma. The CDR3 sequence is CATSAHQVSNQPQHF. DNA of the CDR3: TGTGCCACCAGCGCCCACCAGGTGAGCAATCAGCCCCAGCATTTT.